The rows below give T cell receptor beta chains drawn from one sample of a study of blood T cell repertoires in COVID-19. Repertoires were generated with immunoSEQ multiplex PCR, while TCRdb's copy carries only in-frame clones and drops some. The sample includes a few hundred thousand clones, around 90% of them seen just once. The sequencing input was peripheral blood. Receptors were obtained from a man aged 35 to 55 with acute or convalescent COVID-19. CDR3s include the opening cysteine and the closing phenylalanine or tryptophan. D genes are given only for firm matches. Rows give clone size only sometimes, using once, few, many, or a class for an expanded clone.

>NA|TRBJ1-1|NA|TRBV28
TGTGCCAGCAGTCCCGGGATTCCGCGTAAAGCTTTCTTT
CASSPGIPRKAFF
>NA|TRBJ2-2|TRBD2|TRBV5-1
TGCGCCAGCAGCTTCTCTTCTAGGACTAGCCGGAACACCGGGGAGCTGTTTTTT
CASSFSSRTSRNTGELFF
>NA|TRBJ1-2|NA|TRBV25-1
TGTGCCAGCAGCCTCCCGGGGTTGATCTATGGCTACACCTTC
CASSLPGLIYGYTF
>NA|TRBJ2-7|NA|TRBV14
TGTGCCAGCAGCCAAGGTCAGGGGCGGACCTACGAGCAGTACTTC
CASSQGQGRTYEQYF
>NA|TRBJ1-3|TRBD1|TRBV9
TGTGCCAGCAGCGTAGGAACCGGGACAGGGACTGGAAACACCATATATTTT
CASSVGTGTGTGNTIYF
>NA|TRBJ1-2|TRBD1|TRBV5-6
TGTGCCAGCAAAATAACCGGGACAGAAGTCTATGGCTACACCTTC
CASKITGTEVYGYTF
>NA|TRBJ2-7|NA|TRBV7-3
TGTGCCAGCAGAGAGGAGGGAACCTACGAGCAGTACTTC
CASREEGTYEQYF
>NA|TRBJ1-4|NA|TRBV5-1
TGCGCCAGCAGCTTAACACCTGCAACTAATGAAAAACTGTTTTTT
CASSLTPATNEKLFF
>once|TRBJ1-1|TRBD1|TRBV30
TGTGCCTGGACAATCTCAGGGACAGGGAAAGCTTTCTTT
CAWTISGTGKAFF
>NA|TRBJ1-3|NA|TRBV28
TGTGCCAGCAGGACCCGGGGGGGCGCATCTGGAAACACCATATATTTT
CASRTRGGASGNTIYF
>NA|TRBJ2-2|NA|TRBV29-1
TGCAGCGTTTCCGGGAATACCGACACGGGGGAGCTGTTTTTT
CSVSGNTDTGELFF
>NA|TRBJ2-7|NA|TRBV3-1/TRBV3-2
TGTGCCAGCAGCCGCGCGGGGGAGCAGTACTTC
CASSRAGEQYF
>NA|TRBJ2-7|NA|TRBV4-2
TGTGCCAGCAGCCCCGACATTGAATACGAGCAGTACTTC
CASSPDIEYEQYF
>NA|TRBJ2-7|NA|TRBV3-1/TRBV3-2
TGTGCCAGCAGCCCCCATGAAGGGGGCTACGAGCAGTACTTC
CASSPHEGGYEQYF
>NA|TRBJ2-7|TRBD1|TRBV28
TGTGCCAGCAGTCCGTCCCCTGACAGGGGGTTTCCTCGCGAGCAGTACTTC
CASSPSPDRGFPREQYF
>NA|TRBJ1-5|NA|TRBV6-5
TGTGCCAGCAGTCCCGCCGGCGGGTCCGCGAGGCCCCAGCATTTT
CASSPAGGSARPQHF
>NA|TRBJ2-7|TRBD2|TRBV28
TGTGCCAGCAGGGGGGGGAGCAGGTACGAGCAGTACTTC
CASRGGSRYEQYF
>many|TRBJ2-2|NA|TRBV9
TGTGCCAGCAGCGCCTCGTTCACCGGGGAGCTGTTTTTT
CASSASFTGELFF
>NA|TRBJ1-4|NA|TRBV27
TGTGCCAGCAAATGGGGAGGAACTAATGAAAAACTGTTTTTT
CASKWGGTNEKLFF
>NA|TRBJ1-2|NA|TRBV5-6
TGTGCCAGCAGCTTTTTTTACGGAGGAGCTAACTATGGCTACACCTTC
CASSFFYGGANYGYTF
>NA|TRBJ1-3|NA|TRBV4-2
TGTGCCAGCAGCCAAGAGAGAACTTACTCTGGAAACACCATATATTTT
CASSQERTYSGNTIYF
>NA|TRBJ2-3|TRBD1|TRBV3-1/TRBV3-2
TGTGCCAGCAGCCACACGGGACAGGGTACCACAGATACGCAGTATTTT
CASSHTGQGTTDTQYF
>NA|TRBJ2-1|TRBD1|TRBV7-6
TGTGCCAGCACCATAGACAGGGCCAACGACAATGAGCAGTTCTTC
CASTIDRANDNEQFF
>NA|TRBJ2-2|NA|TRBV7-3
TGTGCCAGCAGCGCGATCAGGGGCCGGGAGCTGTTTTTT
CASSAIRGRELFF
>NA|TRBJ1-4|NA|TRBV5-1
TGCGCCAGCAGCTGGCGGGATGGCGAAAAACTGTTTTTT
CASSWRDGEKLFF
>few|TRBJ2-1|TRBD2|TRBV11-3
TGTGCCAGCAGCTTAGATTCCGGACTAGCGGGAGCGGGCAATGAGCAGTTCTTC
CASSLDSGLAGAGNEQFF
>NA|TRBJ1-1|NA|TRBV2
TGTGCCAGCAGTGAACAGGGCAACACTGAAGCTTTCTTT
CASSEQGNTEAFF
>NA|TRBJ1-3|NA|TRBV13
TGTGCCAGCAGCTCAGACAGGTCCTCTGGAAACACCATATATTTT
CASSSDRSSGNTIYF
>NA|TRBJ1-5|NA|TRBV29-1
TGCAGCGTTGAAGGGGGTTGGGGGCCACCCAATCAGCCCCAGCATTTT
CSVEGGWGPPNQPQHF
>NA|TRBJ2-5|TRBD2|TRBV27
TGTGCCAGCAGTGCCCAACTAGCGAGTCTACAAGAGACCCAGTACTTC
CASSAQLASLQETQYF
>NA|TRBJ1-5|NA|TRBV28
TGTGCCAGCACCCTGTCCCTTAGCAATCAGCCCCAGCATTTT
CASTLSLSNQPQHF
>NA|TRBJ2-7|NA|TRBV7-9
TGTGCCAGCAGTTTCCGCCAGGGGCTACACGAGCAGTACTTC
CASSFRQGLHEQYF
>NA|TRBJ2-7|NA|TRBV27
TGTGCCAGCAGTTTTTCACAGTTCTCCTACGAGCAGTACTTC
CASSFSQFSYEQYF
>NA|TRBJ2-7|TRBD1|TRBV4-1
TGCGCCAGCAGCAAACCCGGGACAGGGGTAAACGAGCAGTACTTC
CASSKPGTGVNEQYF
>NA|TRBJ2-2|NA|TRBV2
TGTGCCAGTGGCGTAGACACACTGACCGGGGAGCTGTTTTTT
CASGVDTLTGELFF
>once|TRBJ1-1|NA|TRBV28
TGTGCCAGCAGTCCGGGGGGGGGCTGGATCACTGAAGCTTTCTTT
CASSPGGGWITEAFF
>NA|TRBJ2-7|TRBD1|TRBV4-2
TGTGCCAGCAGCCAACCGTCGGGACAGGGAGCCTACGAGCAGTACTTC
CASSQPSGQGAYEQYF
>once|TRBJ2-2|NA|TRBV5-4
TGTGCCAGCAGCTTGTCAAGCCTGCTCACCGGGGAGCTGTTTTTT
CASSLSSLLTGELFF
>NA|TRBJ1-1|NA|TRBV6-6
TGTGCCAGCACCTTAGGCGCGCAGGTGAACACTGAAGCTTTCTTT
CASTLGAQVNTEAFF
>NA|TRBJ1-4|NA|TRBV10-3
TGTGCCATCAGTGAGTCGGGAGGGAAGAAGGATGAAAAACTGTTTTTT
CAISESGGKKDEKLFF
>NA|TRBJ1-2|NA|TRBV27
TGTGCCAGCAGTTTTAGAAGCTCGCAGGACTACACCTTC
CASSFRSSQDYTF
>NA|TRBJ2-5|TRBD2|TRBV19
TGTGCCAGTAGTACCGGGACTAAGGAGACCCAGTACTTC
CASSTGTKETQYF
>NA|TRBJ1-1|TRBD1|TRBV30
TGTGCCTGGAGCCGGGACAGGGGTACTGAAGCTTTCTTT
CAWSRDRGTEAFF
>once|TRBJ2-1|TRBD1|TRBV19
TGTGCCAGTAGTTTCCCGGACAGGGGACAGCCTGCACTTTACAATGAGCAGTTCTTC
CASSFPDRGQPALYNEQFF
>NA|TRBJ2-1|NA|TRBV30
TGTGCCTGGAGTGTTCCAAACAACCGAAATGAGCAGTTCTTC
CAWSVPNNRNEQFF
>NA|TRBJ2-2|NA|TRBV6-5
TGTGCCAGCAGTTACACGCGATCCGGGGAGCTGTTTTTT
CASSYTRSGELFF